This passage covers 19 T cell receptor beta chains from one sample sequenced in a study of blood T cell repertoires in COVID-19. Profiled with immunoSEQ multiplex PCR; TCRdb holds only in-frame clones, not every one. The sample consists of around 250,000 clones, 65% to 85% of them appearing once. The specimen sequenced was peripheral blood. Source of these receptors: a middle-aged woman who had recovered from COVID-19.

The chain combines TRBV19 with TRBJ2-3, with 8 bases fitting TRBD1. Germline values: CDR1 LNHDA, CDR2 SQIVND (reference sequence). The CDR3 totals 15 residues. The J segment lost 3 bases and the V segment lost 6 bases, leaving 8 bases of the junction unmatched. CDR3 in amino acids: CASRKTGAVTDTQYF. In DNA, the CDR3 is TGTGCCAGTAGAAAGACAGGGGCGGTTACAGATACGCAGTATTTT.

This clone has ten or more counts. The V and J genes are TRBV28 and TRBJ1-6; D ambiguous. Trimming cost V 5 bases and J 0 bases, with 8 bases left between them. Germline CDR1 MDHEN, CDR2 SYDVKM. This CDR3 region has 15 residues. The CDR3 loop reads CASSRTTSYNSPLHF. DNA for the CDR3: TGTGCCAGCAGTAGAACAACCTCCTATAATTCACCCCTCCACTTT.

The genes are TRBV30 and TRBJ1-2, with TRBD1 as a possible D gene (6 bases). Germline assignment: CDR1 GTSNPN and CDR2 SVGIG (reference sequence). The V end lost 0 bases, the J end lost 5 bases, and 13 bases lay between the germline ends. The CDR3 has 14 amino acids. The CDR3 DNA sequence: TGTGCCTGGAGTGTGGACAGCCTAGTTTATGGCTACACCTTC. Protein: CAWSVDSLVYGYTF.

This clone was detected a few times. This sequence joins TRBV4-1 and TRBJ2-2; TRBD2 might be the D (6 bases). This CDR3 has 16 residues. The germline V gene has CDR1 MGHRA and CDR2 YSYEKL. V lost 4 bases to trimming and J lost 1 base, with 13 bases between them. CDR3 protein: CASSPGLHLNTGELFF. The CDR3 nucleotides are TGCGCCAGCAGCCCGGGACTGCACCTGAACACCGGGGAGCTGTTTTTT.

V usage is TRBV3-1 (or the pseudogene TRBV3-2) and J usage is TRBJ1-1; D perhaps matches TRBD1 (5 bases). This CDR3 has 16 residues. Trimming pared 2 bases from V and 1 base from J, leaving 14 bases between. Per germline, CDR1 LGHDT and CDR2 YNNKEL (reference sequence). CDR3 sequence (DNA): TGTGCCAGCAGCCAACGGCCAGGGTTTAGGAACACTGAAGCTTTCTTT. Its protein product is CASSQRPGFRNTEAFF.

This clone has more than one count but fewer than ten. The chain joins TRBV7-3 to TRBJ2-1; 9 positions agree with TRBD2. V shed 5 bases, J shed 4 bases, and the junction held 15 bases outside the gene matches. Per germline, CDR1 SGHTA and CDR2 FQGTGA. This CDR3 is built from 18 residues. The CDR3 reads CASSRGLATQAGYNEQFF. DNA of the CDR3: TGTGCCAGCAGCCGAGGACTAGCGACCCAAGCGGGATACAATGAGCAGTTCTTC.

J is TRBJ2-2 and V is TRBV12-3 or TRBV12-4, with D possibly matching TRBD1 (5 bases). The V end lost 7 bases, the J end lost 6 bases, and 9 bases lay between the germline ends. This CDR3 contains 12 residues. For the CDR3, the DNA is TGTGCCAGCAAGAAGGGGCCCGGGGAGCTGTTTTTT. It translates to CASKKGPGELFF.

The chain combines TRBV5-1 with TRBJ2-7; D unclear. The germline CDR1 and CDR2 sequences are SGHRS and YFSETQ. CDR3 length: 16 residues. V lost 2 bases, J lost 0 bases, and 15 bases lay in between. In DNA form, the CDR3 reads TGCGCCAGCAGCTTCGGCCTAACGGGTAGCTCCTACGAGCAGTACTTC. This encodes CASSFGLTGSSYEQYF.

The CDR3 region is CAWSPFVGSSTQPQHF. In DNA, the CDR3 is TGTGCCTGGAGTCCCTTCGTGGGGAGCAGTACTCAGCCCCAGCATTTT. J is TRBJ1-5 and V is TRBV30; D gene ambiguous. CDR1 GTSNPN and CDR2 SVGIG come from the germline V gene (reference sequence). The CDR3 has 16 residues. V lost 2 bases, J lost 6 bases, and 20 bases lay in between.

This sequence joins TRBV6-5 and TRBJ2-5, with 10 positions matching TRBD2. Germline CDR1 is MNHEY and CDR2 is SVGAGI. The trim removed 4 bases at V and 5 bases at J, leaving 10 bases unmatched. This CDR3 spans 16 amino acids. The CDR3 nucleotides read TGTGCCAGCAGTTCACTAGCGGGGTCTGGGGGGGAGACCCAGTACTTC. This gives the protein CASSSLAGSGGETQYF.

In the case of this clone: The sample carries other DNA sequences with the same CDR3. The CDR3 protein is CASSLSGTGNTEAFF. The CDR3 DNA reads as TGTGCCAGCAGCTTATCCGGGACAGGGAACACTGAAGCTTTCTTT. The chain has TRBV11-2 and TRBJ1-1, with 8 bases identical to TRBD1. The CDR3 sequence is 15 residues long. The J segment lost 1 base and the V segment lost 2 bases, leaving 3 bases of the junction unmatched. Per the germline V gene, CDR1 is SGHAT and CDR2 is FQNNGV.

Here the CDR3 reads CASSLFRRNHEQYF. The CDR3 DNA follows: TGTGCCAGCAGTTTATTTCGCAGAAACCACGAGCAGTACTTC. This chain uses TRBV28 with TRBJ2-7; no firm D call. Per germline, CDR1 MDHEN and CDR2 SYDVKM. The CDR3 has 14 residues. V was clipped by 1 base and J by 5 bases, with 12 bases between them.

This clone was seen a handful of times. The chain joins TRBV6-5 to TRBJ1-4, with a possible D match to TRBD1 (5 bases). The CDR3 is 13 amino acids. From germline, CDR1 is MNHEY and CDR2 SVGAGI. V dropped 8 bases and J dropped 10 bases, with 17 bases sitting between them. The CDR3 sequence is CASSRQGPGKLFF. CDR3 nucleotide sequence: TGTGCCAGCTCGCGGCAGGGTCCCGGAAAACTGTTTTTT.

The V call is TRBV7-9, the J call TRBJ1-5; tentatively, D is TRBD1 (6 bases). V lost 5 bases, J lost 6 bases, and 23 bases lay in between. The CDR3 extends over 17 amino acids. Germline V gene sequence: CDR1 SEHNR, CDR2 FQNEAQ (reference sequence). The CDR3 protein is CASSHVGGGPESQPQHF. The CDR3 DNA follows: TGTGCCAGCAGCCACGTCGGGGGGGGCCCCGAAAGTCAGCCCCAGCATTTT.

The gene calls are TRBV6-5 and TRBJ2-7; TRBD1 agrees at 8 bases. The V gene end was trimmed by 4 bases and the J gene end by 3 bases; junction bases not matched to a gene: 5. The germline gives CDR1 MNHEY, CDR2 SVGAGI. The length of the CDR3 is 14 residues. The CDR3 protein is CASSSGTGRYEQYF. CDR3 nucleotides: TGTGCCAGCAGTTCCGGGACAGGCCGCTACGAGCAGTACTTC.

The V gene is TRBV14, the J gene TRBJ1-4; tentatively, D is TRBD1 (5 bases). Germline loops: CDR1 SGHDN, CDR2 FVKESK. V was cut by 4 bases and J by 7 bases, with 22 bases left in between. The CDR3 has 17 residues. The CDR3 region is CASSPARSWGRGEKLFF. The DNA for the CDR3 is TGTGCCAGCAGCCCCGCCCGCTCCTGGGGTAGGGGTGAAAAACTGTTTTTT.

The chain employs TRBV5-1 and TRBJ2-2; 7 positions agree with TRBD1. The V gene end was trimmed by 2 bases and the J gene end by 0 bases; junction bases not matched to a gene: 7. This CDR3 has 17 amino acids. From germline, CDR1 is SGHRS and CDR2 YFSETQ. CDR3 in DNA: TGCGCCAGCAGCTTTCCCCGGGACAGAGCGAACACCGGGGAGCTGTTTTTT. Its translation is CASSFPRDRANTGELFF. Variable domain in full (rest from reference TRBV5-1 and TRBJ2-2): KAGVTQTPRYLIKTRGQQVTLSCSPISGHRSVSWYQQTPGQGLQFLFEYFSETQRNKGNFPGRFSGRQFSNSRSEMNVSTLELGDSALYLCASSFPRDRANTGELFFGEGSRLTVL.

The chain carries TRBV6-4 and TRBJ1-6; no reliable D call. Germline V gene lookup returns CDR1 MRHNA and CDR2 SNTAGT. Trimming took off 3 bases at V and 5 bases at J, with 8 bases between the two ends. The CDR3 is made up of 14 amino acids. DNA of the CDR3: TGTGCCAGCAGTGAGGGCTGGAATAATTCACCCCTCCACTTT. Translating it yields CASSEGWNNSPLHF.

As concerns this clone: The same CDR3 also results from other DNA sequences found in this sample. The chain joins TRBV5-6 to TRBJ1-2; D is undetermined. The germline gives CDR1 SGHDT, CDR2 YYEEEE. CDR3 length: 13 residues. V was pared by 4 bases and J by 2 bases, with 9 bases between. The CDR3 region has the DNA TGTGCCAGCAGCCTAGGAGGAAACTATGGCTACACCTTC. This encodes CASSLGGNYGYTF.